This T cell receptor beta chain was captured in a study of cytomegalovirus exposure and HLA in healthy donors. As for the study in general: Earlier work reported around 110 million unique TCR beta sequences from roughly 180 million T cells.

The CDR3 extends over 14 amino acids. Trimming cost V 2 bases and J 3 bases; bases outside gene matches: 2. The germline V gene has CDR1 MGHDK and CDR2 SYGVNS. 13 Jbeta primers and 60 Vbeta primers were used for the PCR. Repertoires were generated with immunoSEQ multiplex PCR, while TCRdb's copy carries only in-frame clones and drops some. The data hold some 140,000 clones, with about 9.2% observed a single time. In its sample, this clone was seen a few times. The source material was PBMCs. This receptor was identified in a woman in her thirties or forties in good health and CMV-seropositive. This chain links TRBV25-1 with TRBJ2-7; 9 bases align to TRBD2. The CDR3 sequence: CASSEPSGDYEQYF. CDR3 coding DNA: TGTGCCAGCAGTGAACCTAGCGGGGACTACGAGCAGTACTTC.